This is a list of T cell receptor beta chains from one sample in a study of shared clonotypes between healthy human individuals. Here immunoSEQ multiplex PCR was the method, and the copy in TCRdb shows in-frame clones only, minus some. The data hold about 750,000 clones, with 80% to 95% observed a single time. Material for sequencing was naive CD8+ T cells sorted from blood. All receptors come from a man aged 30 to 45 in good health. Each CDR3 is given with its conserved first and last residue. D genes are given only for firm matches. Where a row states a size, it is once, few, many or the class of an expanded clone; other rows omit it.

j_gene,abundance,v_gene,d_gene,CDR3aa,CDR3nt
TRBJ2-7,-,TRBV4-1,-,CASSQDKSLAYEQYF,TGCGCCAGCAGCCAAGATAAGTCCCTAGCCTACGAGCAGTACTTC
TRBJ2-7,-,TRBV7-6,-,CASSLGRGRTYEQYF,TGTGCCAGCAGCTTAGGCAGGGGAAGAACCTACGAGCAGTACTTC
TRBJ1-2,-,TRBV2,-,CASFTGTDFYGYTF,TGTGCCAGCTTCACCGGGACCGACTTTTATGGCTACACCTTC
TRBJ1-1,-,TRBV5-1,-,CASSAGWGTEAFF,TGCGCCAGCAGCGCCGGATGGGGCACTGAAGCTTTCTTT
TRBJ1-2,-,TRBV5-4,-,CASSLDSGGYTF,TGTGCCAGCAGCTTGGACAGTGGTGGCTACACCTTC
TRBJ2-1,-,TRBV28,-,CASKPASYNEQFF,TGTGCCAGCAAACCAGCCTCCTACAATGAGCAGTTCTTC
TRBJ2-5,-,TRBV4-3,TRBD2,CASSQGWSGRGKETQYF,TGCGCCAGCAGCCAAGGGTGGAGCGGGAGAGGAAAGGAGACCCAGTACTTC
TRBJ2-7,once,TRBV27,-,CASSRDGVRYEQYF,TGTGCCAGCAGTAGGGACGGAGTTCGCTACGAGCAGTACTTC
TRBJ1-1,-,TRBV11-3,-,CASSLVRSGGTEAFF,TGTGCCAGCAGCTTAGTAAGATCTGGTGGGACTGAAGCTTTCTTT
TRBJ2-3,-,TRBV27,-,CASSLQGDTQYF,TGTGCCAGCAGTCTCCAGGGTGATACGCAGTATTTT
TRBJ2-1,-,TRBV11-3,TRBD1,CASSSMDRGYNEQFF,TGTGCCAGCAGCTCTATGGACAGGGGTTACAATGAGCAGTTCTTC
TRBJ2-1,few,TRBV20-1,-,CSEGSYNEQFF,TGCAGTGAAGGTTCCTACAATGAGCAGTTCTTC
TRBJ2-3,-,TRBV27,-,CASSLGPDTQYF,TGTGCCAGCAGCTTGGGTCCAGATACGCAGTATTTT
TRBJ2-1,-,TRBV9,TRBD1,CASNRDREGTYNEQFF,TGTGCCAGCAACCGGGACAGGGAAGGTACATACAATGAGCAGTTCTTC
TRBJ1-5,-,TRBV19,-,CASSIFASNPSNQPQHF,TGTGCCAGTAGTATATTTGCCAGCAACCCTTCGAATCAGCCCCAGCATTTT
TRBJ2-2,once,TRBV27,TRBD1,CASSLRRTGPSGELFF,TGTGCCAGCAGTTTAAGGAGGACAGGGCCGTCCGGGGAGCTGTTTTTT
TRBJ2-7,-,TRBV29-1,-,CSVEDRGGTLYEQYF,TGCAGCGTTGAAGATAGGGGCGGGACACTCTACGAGCAGTACTTC
TRBJ2-1,-,TRBV4-3,TRBD2,CASSPGLAGGRVEQFF,TGCGCCAGCAGCCCGGGACTAGCGGGGGGAAGAGTTGAGCAGTTCTTC
TRBJ2-2,few,TRBV9,-,CAIQRETGELFF,TGTGCCATCCAACGGGAAACCGGGGAGCTGTTTTTT
TRBJ1-1,once,TRBV27,TRBD1,CASSPRTGREAFF,TGTGCCAGCAGTCCACGGACAGGGAGAGAAGCTTTCTTT
TRBJ2-1,few,TRBV5-1,-,CASSYHDSEMNNEQFF,TGCGCCAGCAGCTACCACGACTCGGAAATGAACAATGAGCAGTTCTTC
TRBJ2-3,-,TRBV9,TRBD2,CASKMGLAVTDTQYF,TGTGCCAGCAAAATGGGACTAGCGGTAACAGATACGCAGTATTTT
TRBJ2-1,-,TRBV28,TRBD2,CASSLTGLGRYNEQFF,TGTGCCAGCAGTCTCACGGGACTAGGGAGATACAATGAGCAGTTCTTC
TRBJ2-3,-,TRBV28,TRBD2,CASSPVASGFTDTQYF,TGTGCCAGCAGTCCCGTCGCTAGCGGGTTCACAGATACGCAGTATTTT
TRBJ2-1,-,TRBV27,-,CASSEEGYNEQFF,TGTGCCAGCAGCGAGGAGGGCTACAATGAGCAGTTCTTC
TRBJ2-7,-,TRBV11-3,-,CASSLRGSYEQYF,TGTGCCAGCAGCTTGAGGGGGTCCTACGAGCAGTACTTC
TRBJ2-7,-,TRBV5-5,-,CASSYILATSSYEQYF,TGTGCCAGCAGCTATATCCTAGCGACTAGCTCCTACGAGCAGTACTTC
TRBJ1-5,-,TRBV5-8,TRBD1,CASSYPRDRGKNQPQHF,TGTGCCAGCAGCTACCCCCGGGACAGGGGGAAGAATCAGCCCCAGCATTTT
TRBJ2-1,-,TRBV2,-,CASSDPRASVYNEQFF,TGTGCCAGCAGTGATCCCCGGGCTAGCGTCTACAATGAGCAGTTCTTC
TRBJ2-7,-,TRBV27,TRBD2,CASSLRLAPSYEQYF,TGTGCCAGCAGTCTCCGACTAGCTCCCTCCTACGAGCAGTACTTC
TRBJ2-3,-,TRBV27,TRBD2,CASSSPGTSDLVTQYF,TGTGCCAGCAGTTCTCCTGGGACTAGCGATTTGGTTACGCAGTATTTT
TRBJ2-3,-,TRBV15,TRBD2,CATSLGLRATDTQYF,TGTGCCACCAGCTTGGGACTACGGGCCACAGATACGCAGTATTTT
TRBJ2-7,-,TRBV11-2,-,CASSGRREQYF,TGTGCCAGCAGCGGACGACGCGAGCAGTACTTC
TRBJ2-7,once,TRBV12-1,-,CASRPGTGGVEQYF,TGTGCCAGCAGACCCGGGACAGGGGGTGTCGAGCAGTACTTC
TRBJ2-7,-,TRBV29-1,-,CSVEIPGAEQYF,TGCAGCGTTGAAATCCCGGGGGCCGAGCAGTACTTC
TRBJ1-1,-,TRBV6-5,-,CASTKGGNTEAFF,TGTGCCAGCACCAAGGGGGGGAACACTGAAGCTTTCTTT